The next 5 T cell receptor beta chains were all read from a single sample in a study of neoadjuvant nivolumab and ipilimumab in lung cancer. Measured with immunoSEQ multiplex PCR; TCRdb has only the in-frame clones, and not every one. Counted here are around 30,000 clones, 65% to 85% occurring once; the ten biggest clones make up around 5.7%. The sample consisted of peripheral blood, taken before neoadjuvant nivolumab, alone or with ipilimumab. The source of these receptors is an adult with non-small cell lung cancer.

This clone came up a few times. The genes are TRBV7-8 and TRBJ2-2; the D gene is possibly TRBD2 (6 bases). V lost 5 bases and J 7 bases, leaving 11 bases between the germline ends. This CDR3 region has 13 residues. CDR1 is SGHVS and CDR2 is FQNEAQ in the germline V gene. CDR3: CASSPSVGGELFF. Here the CDR3 DNA reads TGTGCCAGCAGCCCTAGCGTGGGCGGGGAGCTGTTTTTT.

V usage is TRBV10-3 and J usage is TRBJ1-2; 7 bases are shared with TRBD1. Germline loops: CDR1 ENHRY, CDR2 SYGVKD. V lost 11 bases and J lost 3; bases outside the gene matches: 6. This CDR3 spans 12 amino acids. CDR3: CASEGGDYGYTF. The CDR3 DNA follows: TGTGCCTCTGAAGGGGGCGACTATGGCTACACCTTC.

This clone was detected once. The V call is TRBV4-1, the J call TRBJ2-4; D is undetermined. CDR3 length: 16 residues. Germline assignment: CDR1 MGHRA and CDR2 YSYEKL. V lost 1 base, J lost 0 bases, and 10 bases lay in between. The CDR3 here is CASSQVNTLAKNIQYF. CDR3 bases: TGCGCCAGCAGCCAAGTTAATACCTTAGCCAAAAACATTCAGTACTTC.

This sequence joins TRBV10-3 and TRBJ2-1; D is possibly TRBD2 (6 bases). Deletions cut 7 bases from V and 2 bases from J, with 18 bases between. This CDR3 comprises 16 residues. The V gene's germline CDR1 is ENHRY and CDR2 SYGVKD. The CDR3 region is CAITRSRDSTYNEQFF. CDR3 coding DNA: TGTGCCATCACCCGTTCCCGGGACTCCACCTACAATGAGCAGTTCTTC.

CDR3 sequence (DNA): TGCGCCAGCAGCCAGGACTGGATGAACACCGGGGAGCTGTTTTTT. It codes for CASSQDWMNTGELFF. The rearrangement joins TRBV5-1 to TRBJ2-2, with D tentatively TRBD2 (5 bases). V was pared by 4 bases and J by 1 base, with 11 bases between. The CDR3 totals 15 residues. Germline V gene sequence: CDR1 SGHRS, CDR2 YFSETQ.